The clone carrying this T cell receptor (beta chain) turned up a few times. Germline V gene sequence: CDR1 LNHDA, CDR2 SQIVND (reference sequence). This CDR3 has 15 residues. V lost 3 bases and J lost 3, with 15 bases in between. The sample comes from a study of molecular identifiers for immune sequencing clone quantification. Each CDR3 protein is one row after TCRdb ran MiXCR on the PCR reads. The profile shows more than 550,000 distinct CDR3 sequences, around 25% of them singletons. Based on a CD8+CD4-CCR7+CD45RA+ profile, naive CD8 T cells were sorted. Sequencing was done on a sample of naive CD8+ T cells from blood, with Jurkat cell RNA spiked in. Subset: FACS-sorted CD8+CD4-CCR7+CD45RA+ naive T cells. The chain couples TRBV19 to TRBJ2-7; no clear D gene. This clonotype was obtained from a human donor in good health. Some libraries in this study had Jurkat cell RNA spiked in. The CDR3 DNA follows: TGTGCCAGTAGTATTTCGGTGGGCCAGCGCTACGAGCAGTACTTC. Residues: CASSISVGQRYEQYF.